This entry concerns a single T cell receptor beta chain. Trimming cost V 5 bases and J 8 bases; bases outside gene matches: 14. CDR1 is SQVTM, CDR2 ANQGSEA, per germline. This CDR3 is 14 amino acids long. As originally analysed: Nucleated cell number was recorded as an estimate derived from reference gene primer amplification. Libraries were prepared by immunoSEQ multiplex PCR; TCRdb keeps only in-frame clonotypes and omits some of them. Clone size and V and J calls were adopted from that table, with D and trimming inferred from the DNA. The sample records some 120,000 clones, around 81% being singletons. These data come from a study of blood T cell repertoires in COVID-19. The overall study: COVID-19 samples, acute and convalescent, were from the United States, Italy and Spain.

Sequenced sample: peripheral blood. This receptor was identified in a woman in her forties or fifties with acute or convalescent COVID-19. The chain recombines TRBV29-1 with TRBJ1-2; 7 nucleotides match TRBD1. In DNA form, the CDR3 reads TGCAGCGTTCAACCAAGACAGGGCGGCGCGGGCTACACCTTC. Translating gives CSVQPRQGGAGYTF. The full variable domain, with the rest looked up from reference TRBV29-1 and TRBJ1-2, is SAVISQKPSRDICQRGTSLTIQCQVDSQVTMMFWYRQQPGQSLTLIATANQGSEATYESGFVIDKFPISRPNLTFSTLTVSNMSPEDSSIYLCSVQPRQGGAGYTFGSGTRLTVV.